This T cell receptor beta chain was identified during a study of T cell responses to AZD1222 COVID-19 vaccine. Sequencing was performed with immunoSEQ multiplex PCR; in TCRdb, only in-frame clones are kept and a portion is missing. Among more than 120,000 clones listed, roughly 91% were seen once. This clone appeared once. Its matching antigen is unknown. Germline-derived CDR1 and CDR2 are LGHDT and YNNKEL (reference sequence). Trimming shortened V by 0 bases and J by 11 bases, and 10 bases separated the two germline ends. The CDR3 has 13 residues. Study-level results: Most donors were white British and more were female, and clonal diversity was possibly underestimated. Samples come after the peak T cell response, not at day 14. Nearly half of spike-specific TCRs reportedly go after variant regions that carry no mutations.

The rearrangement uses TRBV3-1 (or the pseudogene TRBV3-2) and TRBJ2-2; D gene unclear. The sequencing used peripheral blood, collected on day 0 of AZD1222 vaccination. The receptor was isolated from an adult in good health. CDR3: CASSQDLIGELFF. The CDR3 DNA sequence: TGTGCCAGCAGCCAAGATCTGATCGGAGAGCTGTTTTTT.